Listed below are T cell receptor beta chains from one sample, sequenced in a study of cytomegalovirus exposure and HLA in healthy donors. Clones were sequenced by immunoSEQ multiplex PCR, and TCRdb holds only the in-frame ones, with some missing. Of 70,000 to 95,000 clones listed, about 84% were seen once; the top ten hold 2% to 2.5%. The sequencing sample was made of PBMCs. The receptors shown here come from a man aged 18-30 years in good health and CMV-seronegative. CDR3s include the opening cysteine and the closing phenylalanine or tryptophan. Each record gives: clone size, V gene, J gene, D gene, CDR3 DNA, CDR3 protein. D genes are given only for firm matches. Not all rows give a size; the values are once, few, many and, for expanded clones, a class.

.,TRBV6-5,TRBJ2-2,.,TGTGCCAGCACTCGGGGAGGGGGCACCGGGGAGCTGTTTTTT,CASTRGGGTGELFF
.,TRBV5-5,TRBJ1-1,.,TGTGCCAGCAGCTTGGGGGCGAACACTGAAGCTTTCTTT,CASSLGANTEAFF
.,TRBV4-1,TRBJ1-1,.,TGCGCCAGCAGCCCGGTGGGGAGAAAATACACTGAAGCTTTCTTT,CASSPVGRKYTEAFF
.,TRBV6-5,TRBJ1-2,.,TGTGCCAGCAGTGAAATGAGGGACTATGGCTACACCTTC,CASSEMRDYGYTF
.,TRBV19,TRBJ1-5,.,TGTGCCAGTAGTATACTGGGCCGGCTCAATCAGCCCCAGCATTTT,CASSILGRLNQPQHF
few,TRBV6-5,TRBJ2-7,TRBD1,TGTGCCAGCTCCGGGACAGGGCCCTCTGAGCAGTACTTC,CASSGTGPSEQYF
once,TRBV6-6,TRBJ1-4,TRBD1,TGTGCCACCCGGACAGGGGCTAATGAAAAACTGTTTTTT,CATRTGANEKLFF
.,TRBV11-2,TRBJ2-7,.,TGTGCCAGCAGCTTAGATGGGGCGGCTTACTACGAGCAGTACTTC,CASSLDGAAYYEQYF
.,TRBV9,TRBJ2-1,.,TGTGCCAGCAGCGTTTGGGACTTCTCCTACAATGAGCAGTTCTTC,CASSVWDFSYNEQFF
.,TRBV6-6,TRBJ2-3,TRBD2,TGTGCCAGCAGTTACTCGGGACTAGTGCGCACAGATACGCAGTATTTT,CASSYSGLVRTDTQYF
.,TRBV15,TRBJ2-7,.,TGTGCCACCAGCACCGAGGGGGTAGGGTACGAGCAGTACTTC,CATSTEGVGYEQYF
.,TRBV11-2,TRBJ2-7,.,TGTGCCAGCAGCCGAACATTCCTACTGACTGGTAGCTCCTACGAGCAGTACTTC,CASSRTFLLTGSSYEQYF
.,TRBV7-2,TRBJ1-3,TRBD1,TGTGCCAGCAGCTTGGGGACAGCAACCATCTCTGGAAACACCATATATTTT,CASSLGTATISGNTIYF
.,TRBV4-2,TRBJ1-2,.,TGTGCCAGCAGCCAAGATAACAAAAATGTCTATGGCTACACCTTC,CASSQDNKNVYGYTF
few,TRBV6-1,TRBJ1-2,.,TGTGCCAGCCGGGGCGGGGGCGACTATGGCTACACCTTC,CASRGGGDYGYTF
.,TRBV6-1,TRBJ2-1,TRBD2,TGTGCCAGCAGTGAAACTTCGGGACTAGCAGCCTACAATGAGCAGTTCTTC,CASSETSGLAAYNEQFF
.,TRBV6-5,TRBJ2-7,TRBD2,TGTGCCAGCAGTTACTCCCGGGGGGGCGGGACGAGTGGTCAGTACTTC,CASSYSRGGGTSGQYF
.,TRBV11-2,TRBJ2-3,.,TGTGCCAGCAGCTTTGACGGAGATACGCAGTATTTC,CASSFDGDTQYF
.,TRBV27,TRBJ1-2,.,TGTGCCAGCAGCGGGAGGGGCGACTATGGCTACACCTTC,CASSGRGDYGYTF
once,TRBV5-1,TRBJ2-7,.,TGCGCCAGCAGCCCTCATGACAGGACCTACGAGCAGTACTTC,CASSPHDRTYEQYF
once,TRBV10-3,TRBJ1-4,TRBD1,TGTGCCATCAGTGAGGACGACAACCGGGACAGGGTTAATGAAAAACTGTTTTTT,CAISEDDNRDRVNEKLFF